This T cell receptor beta chain was sequenced during a study of blood T cell repertoires in COVID-19. J gave up 2 bases and V 6 bases, and 3 bases lay outside the gene matches. Germline assignment: CDR1 MDHEN and CDR2 SYDVKM. This CDR3 has 14 amino acids. Data came from immunoSEQ multiplex PCR; TCRdb stores just in-frame clones and leaves some out. Among under 200,000 clones listed, more than 75% were seen once. The origin of this receptor is a woman of 80 years or more with acute or convalescent COVID-19. The sequencing sample was made of peripheral blood. V is TRBV28 and J is TRBJ2-7, with 11 bases identical to TRBD2. The CDR3 region is CASRGLAGTYEQYF. The DNA for the CDR3 is TGTGCCAGCAGAGGACTAGCGGGCACCTACGAGCAGTACTTC.